This TCR beta chain was found in a study of regulatory T cells in long-lasting Graves disease. In its sample, this clonotype was seen many times. Investigators prepared the TCR beta libraries by applying iRepertoire HTBI primers and Arm-PCR of CDR3 regions. In TCRdb, the multiplex PCR reads were re-called with MiXCR into one record per CDR3 protein. The data show around 250,000 distinct CDR3 sequences, roughly 18% seen once. Time point specified: newly diagnosed GD, antithyroid drugs for less than 3 months. Generation of the TCR library employed RNA extracted from PBMCs. An endocrinology department in Xi'an, China, recruited the patients. CDR3 length: 18 amino acids. With 1 base removed from V and 0 bases from J, the gap between germline ends came to 16 bases. Germline lookup yields CDR1 SGHTA and CDR2 FQGTGA. The same sample was also used in a study of T cells in Graves' hyperthyroidism and ophthalmopathy. As reported in that work: TCR CDR3 underwent first-round RT-PCR with the HTBI primer set.

The chain carries TRBV7-3 and TRBJ2-1; D remains ambiguous. The receptor comes from a young woman with Graves disease. This sample comprised peripheral blood mononuclear cells (PBMCs), obtained at new diagnosis, from a patient treated with antithyroid drugs. Written as DNA, the CDR3 is TGTGCCAGCAGCTTAAGGTCCGTGTGGACCAGCTCCTACAATGAGCAGTTCTTC. Translating gives CASSLRSVWTSSYNEQFF. Supplemented by reference TRBV7-3 and TRBJ2-1, the full variable domain reads GAGVSQTPSNKVTEKGKYVELRCDPISGHTALYWYRQSLGQGPEFLIYFQGTGAADDSGLPNDRFFAVRPEGSVSTLKIQRTERGDSAVYLCASSLRSVWTSSYNEQFFGPGTRLTVL.